The source of this TCR beta chain is a study of control samples from healthy donors and cancer patients. This table comes from immunoSEQ multiplex PCR, and its TCRdb copy is limited to in-frame clones, with some not included. The sample lists 100,000 to 150,000 clones, about 87% occurring once. Deletions cut 7 bases from V and 6 bases from J, with 13 bases between. Per germline, CDR1 SQVTM and CDR2 ANQGSEA. This CDR3 is 11 amino acids long. Sequencing was done on a sample of blood. The clonotype comes from a man aged 60 to 75 in good health. The chain couples TRBV29-1 to TRBJ2-7, with a possible D match to TRBD1 (6 bases). This CDR3 is CSAGQPGEQYF. The CDR3 DNA is TGCAGCGCTGGACAGCCTGGCGAGCAGTACTTC.